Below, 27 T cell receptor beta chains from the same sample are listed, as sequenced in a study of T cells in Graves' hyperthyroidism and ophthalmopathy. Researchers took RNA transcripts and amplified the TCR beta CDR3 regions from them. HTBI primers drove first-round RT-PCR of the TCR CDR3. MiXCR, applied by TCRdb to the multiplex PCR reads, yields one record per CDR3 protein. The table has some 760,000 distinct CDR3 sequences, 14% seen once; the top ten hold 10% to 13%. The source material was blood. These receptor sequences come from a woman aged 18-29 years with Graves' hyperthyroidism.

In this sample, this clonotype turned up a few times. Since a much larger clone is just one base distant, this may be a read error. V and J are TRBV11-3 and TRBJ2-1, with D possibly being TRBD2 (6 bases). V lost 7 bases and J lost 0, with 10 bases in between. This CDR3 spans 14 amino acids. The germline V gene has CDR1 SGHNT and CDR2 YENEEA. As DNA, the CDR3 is TGTGCCAGCAACCGGGGGAGCTCCTACAATGAGCAGTTCTTC. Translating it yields CASNRGSSYNEQFF.

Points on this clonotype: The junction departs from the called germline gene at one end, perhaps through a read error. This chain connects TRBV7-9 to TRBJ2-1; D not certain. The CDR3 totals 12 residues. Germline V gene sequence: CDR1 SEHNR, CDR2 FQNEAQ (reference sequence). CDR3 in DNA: TGTGCCAGCAGCTTATTAGACAATAAGCAGTTCTTC. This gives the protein CASSLLDNKQFF.

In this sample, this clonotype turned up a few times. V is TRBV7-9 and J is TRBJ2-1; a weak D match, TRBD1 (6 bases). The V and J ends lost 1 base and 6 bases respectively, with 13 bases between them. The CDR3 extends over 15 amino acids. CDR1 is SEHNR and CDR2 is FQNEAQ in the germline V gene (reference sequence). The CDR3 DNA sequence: TGTGCCAGCAGCTTAGTCGGGACAAAAACCAATGAGCAGTTCTTC. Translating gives CASSLVGTKTNEQFF.

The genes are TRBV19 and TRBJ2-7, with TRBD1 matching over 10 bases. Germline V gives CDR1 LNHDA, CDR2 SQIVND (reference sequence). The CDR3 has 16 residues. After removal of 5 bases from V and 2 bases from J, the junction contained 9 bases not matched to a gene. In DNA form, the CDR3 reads TGTGCCAGTAGTGGGGGAATCGGGACAGGGGCCTACGAGCAGTACTTC. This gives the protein CASSGGIGTGAYEQYF.

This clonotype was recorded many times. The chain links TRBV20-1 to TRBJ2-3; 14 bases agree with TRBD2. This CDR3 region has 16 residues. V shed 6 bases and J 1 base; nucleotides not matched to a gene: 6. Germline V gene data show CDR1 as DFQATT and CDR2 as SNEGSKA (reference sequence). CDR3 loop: CSATSGRARGTDTQYF. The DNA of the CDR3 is TGCAGTGCGACTAGCGGGAGGGCACGGGGCACAGATACGCAGTATTTT.

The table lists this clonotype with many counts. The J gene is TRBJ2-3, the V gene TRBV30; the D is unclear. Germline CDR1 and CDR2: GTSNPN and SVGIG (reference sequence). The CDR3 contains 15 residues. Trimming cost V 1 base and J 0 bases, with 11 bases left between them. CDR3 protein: CAWSALVTSTDTQYF. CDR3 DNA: TGTGCCTGGAGTGCTTTAGTCACTAGCACAGATACGCAGTATTTT.

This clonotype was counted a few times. The CDR3 nucleotides read TGTGCCGGCATGCCCCTCCTTAGCGGGAGGATCTACAATGAGCAGTTCTTC. This gives the protein CAGMPLLSGRIYNEQFF. The chain recombines TRBV12-3 or TRBV12-4 with TRBJ2-1, with 10 bases matching TRBD2. After removal of 11 bases from V and 3 bases from J, the junction contained 16 bases not matched to a gene. The CDR3 is 17 amino acids.

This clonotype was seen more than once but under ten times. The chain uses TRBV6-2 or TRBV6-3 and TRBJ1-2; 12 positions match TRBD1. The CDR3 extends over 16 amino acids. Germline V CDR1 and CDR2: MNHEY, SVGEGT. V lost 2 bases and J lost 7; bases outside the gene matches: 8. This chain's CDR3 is CASSYAPGQGALGYTF. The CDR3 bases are TGTGCCAGCAGTTACGCCCCGGGACAGGGGGCCCTTGGCTACACCTTC.

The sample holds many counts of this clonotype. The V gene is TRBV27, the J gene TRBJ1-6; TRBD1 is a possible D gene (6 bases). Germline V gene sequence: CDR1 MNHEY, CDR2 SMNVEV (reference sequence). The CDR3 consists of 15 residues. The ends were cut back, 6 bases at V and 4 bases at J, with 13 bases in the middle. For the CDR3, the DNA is TGTGCCAGCAGCCCAGGGGACGGGTATAATTCACCCCTCCACTTT. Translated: CASSPGDGYNSPLHF.

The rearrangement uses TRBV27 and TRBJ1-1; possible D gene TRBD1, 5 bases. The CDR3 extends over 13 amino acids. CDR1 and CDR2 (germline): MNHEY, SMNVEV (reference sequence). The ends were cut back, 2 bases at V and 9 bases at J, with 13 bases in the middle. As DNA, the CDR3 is TGTGCCAGCAGTTTAAGAGACAGCCGTCAAGCTTTCTTT. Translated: CASSLRDSRQAFF.

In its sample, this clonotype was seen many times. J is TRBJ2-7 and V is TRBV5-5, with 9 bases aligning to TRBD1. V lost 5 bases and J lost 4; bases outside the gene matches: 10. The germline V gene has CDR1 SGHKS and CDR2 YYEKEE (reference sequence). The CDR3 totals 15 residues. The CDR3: CASRVGTGYWYEQYF. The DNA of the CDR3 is TGTGCCAGCAGGGTGGGGACAGGGTACTGGTACGAGCAGTACTTC.

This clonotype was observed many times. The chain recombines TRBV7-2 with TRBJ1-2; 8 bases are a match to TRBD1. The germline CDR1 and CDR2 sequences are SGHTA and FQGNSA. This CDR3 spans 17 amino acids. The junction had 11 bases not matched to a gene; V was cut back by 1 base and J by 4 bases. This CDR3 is CASSLEYPGGGSYGYTF. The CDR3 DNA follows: TGTGCCAGCAGCTTAGAGTACCCAGGGGGCGGGAGCTATGGCTACACCTTC.

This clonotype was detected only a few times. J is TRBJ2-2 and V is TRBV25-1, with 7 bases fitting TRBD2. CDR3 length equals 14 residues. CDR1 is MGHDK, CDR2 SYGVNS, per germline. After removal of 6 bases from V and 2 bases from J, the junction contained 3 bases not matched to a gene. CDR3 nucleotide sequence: TGTGCCAGCAGAGCGGGACCTAACACCGGGGAGCTGTTTTTT. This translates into CASRAGPNTGELFF.

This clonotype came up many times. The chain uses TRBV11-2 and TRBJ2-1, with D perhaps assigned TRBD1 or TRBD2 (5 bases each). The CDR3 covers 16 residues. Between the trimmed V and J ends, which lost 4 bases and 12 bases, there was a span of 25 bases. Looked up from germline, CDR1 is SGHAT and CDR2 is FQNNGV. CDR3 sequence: CASSYTGTVPYHGQFF. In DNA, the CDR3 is TGTGCCAGCAGCTACACCGGGACCGTTCCATATCACGGGCAGTTCTTC.

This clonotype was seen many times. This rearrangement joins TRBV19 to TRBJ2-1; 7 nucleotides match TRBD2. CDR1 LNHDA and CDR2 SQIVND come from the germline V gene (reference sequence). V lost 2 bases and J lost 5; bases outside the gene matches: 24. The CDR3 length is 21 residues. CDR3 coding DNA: TGTGCCAGTAGTATACCGAGGTTATGGACGCGGGAGTCTTCGGGAAACAATGAGCAGTTCTTC. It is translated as CASSIPRLWTRESSGNNEQFF. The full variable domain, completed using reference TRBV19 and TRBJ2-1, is DGGITQSPKYLFRKEGQNVTLSCEQNLNHDAMYWYRQDPGQGLRLIYYSQIVNDFQKGDIAEGYSVSREKKESFPLTVTSAQKNPTAFYLCASSIPRLWTRESSGNNEQFFGPGTRLTVL.

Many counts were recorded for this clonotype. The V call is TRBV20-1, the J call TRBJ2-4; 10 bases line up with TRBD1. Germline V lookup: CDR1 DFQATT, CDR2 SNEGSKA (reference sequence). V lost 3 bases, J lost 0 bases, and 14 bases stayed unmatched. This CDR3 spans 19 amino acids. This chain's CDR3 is CSASGTLTGGAQAKNIQYF. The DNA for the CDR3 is TGCAGTGCTAGCGGGACCCTGACAGGGGGCGCACAAGCCAAAAACATTCAGTACTTC.

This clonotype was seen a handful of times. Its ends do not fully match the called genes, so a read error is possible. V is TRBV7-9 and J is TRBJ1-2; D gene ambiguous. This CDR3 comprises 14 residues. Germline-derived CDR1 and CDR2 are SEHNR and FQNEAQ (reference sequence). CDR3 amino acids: CASSIALLEDGYTF. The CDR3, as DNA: TGTGCCAGCAGCATAGCCTTGCTGGAGGACGGCTACACCTTC.

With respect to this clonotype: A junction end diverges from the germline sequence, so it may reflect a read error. CDR3 amino acids: CASSPSGSYEQCF. The CDR3 DNA is TGTGCCAGCAGCCCGAGCGGATCCTACGAGCAGTGCTTC. The gene calls are TRBV7-9 and TRBJ2-7, with a possible D match to TRBD2 (5 bases). This CDR3 is built from 13 residues. CDR1 SEHNR and CDR2 FQNEAQ come from the germline V gene (reference sequence).

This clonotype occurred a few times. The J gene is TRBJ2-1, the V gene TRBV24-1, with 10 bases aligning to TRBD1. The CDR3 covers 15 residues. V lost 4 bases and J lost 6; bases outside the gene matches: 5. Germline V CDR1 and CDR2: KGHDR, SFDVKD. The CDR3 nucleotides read TGTGCCACCAGTGACCTATGGACAGGGGGCAATGAGCAGTTCTTC. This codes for CATSDLWTGGNEQFF.

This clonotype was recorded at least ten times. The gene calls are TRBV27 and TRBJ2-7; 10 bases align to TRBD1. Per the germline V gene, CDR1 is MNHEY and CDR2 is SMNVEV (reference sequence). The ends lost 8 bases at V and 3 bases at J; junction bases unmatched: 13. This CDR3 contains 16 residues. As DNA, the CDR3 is TGTGCCAGCCTTACCTTAAAGGGACAGGGGCTCTACGAGCAGTACTTC. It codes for CASLTLKGQGLYEQYF.

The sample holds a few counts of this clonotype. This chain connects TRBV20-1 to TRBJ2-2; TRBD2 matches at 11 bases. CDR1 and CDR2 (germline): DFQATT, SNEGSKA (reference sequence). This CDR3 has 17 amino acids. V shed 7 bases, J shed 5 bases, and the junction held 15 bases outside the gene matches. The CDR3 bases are TGCAGTGTCGAAATGTTATCTAGCGGGAGGCCGACCGGGGAGCTGTTTTTT. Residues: CSVEMLSSGRPTGELFF.

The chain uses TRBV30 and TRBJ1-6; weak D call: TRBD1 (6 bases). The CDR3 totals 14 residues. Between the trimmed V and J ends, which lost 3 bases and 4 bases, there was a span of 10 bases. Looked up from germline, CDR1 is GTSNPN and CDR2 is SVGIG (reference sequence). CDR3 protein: CAWRDSPYNSPLHF. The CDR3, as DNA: TGTGCCTGGAGGGACAGTCCGTATAATTCACCCCTCCACTTT.

The CDR3 spells CASSYGTGRYNEQFF. The CDR3 DNA follows: TGTGCCAGCAGTTACGGGACAGGACGCTACAATGAGCAGTTCTTC. The chain recombines TRBV6-5 with TRBJ2-1, with TRBD1 identical over 8 bases. CDR3 size: 15 residues. After removal of 2 bases from V and 3 bases from J, the junction contained 3 bases not matched to a gene. CDR1 is MNHEY, CDR2 SVGAGI, per germline.

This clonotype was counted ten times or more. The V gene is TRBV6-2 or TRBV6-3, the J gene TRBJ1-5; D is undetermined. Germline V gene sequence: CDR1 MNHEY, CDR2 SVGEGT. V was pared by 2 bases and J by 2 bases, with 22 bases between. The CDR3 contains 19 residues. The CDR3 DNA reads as TGTGCCAGCAGTTACATTTATCGGTTTGGGGAGGCAGGCAATCAGCCCCAGCATTTT. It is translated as CASSYIYRFGEAGNQPQHF.

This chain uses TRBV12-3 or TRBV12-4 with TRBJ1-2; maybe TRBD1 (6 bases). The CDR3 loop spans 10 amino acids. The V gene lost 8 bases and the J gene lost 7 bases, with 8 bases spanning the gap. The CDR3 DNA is TGTGCCAGCGGGGGGGCTGGCTACACCTTC. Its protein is CASGGAGYTF.

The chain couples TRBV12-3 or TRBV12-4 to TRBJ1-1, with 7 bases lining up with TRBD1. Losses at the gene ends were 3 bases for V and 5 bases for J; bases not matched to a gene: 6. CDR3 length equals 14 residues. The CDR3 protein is CASSFGRGVTEAFF. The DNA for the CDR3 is TGTGCCAGCAGTTTCGGCAGGGGGGTTACTGAAGCTTTCTTT.

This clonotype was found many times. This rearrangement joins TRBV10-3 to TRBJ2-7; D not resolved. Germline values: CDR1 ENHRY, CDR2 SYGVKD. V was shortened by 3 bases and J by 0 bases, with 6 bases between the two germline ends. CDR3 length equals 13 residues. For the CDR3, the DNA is TGTGCCATCAGTGACCTGAGCTCCTACGAGCAGTACTTC. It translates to CAISDLSSYEQYF.